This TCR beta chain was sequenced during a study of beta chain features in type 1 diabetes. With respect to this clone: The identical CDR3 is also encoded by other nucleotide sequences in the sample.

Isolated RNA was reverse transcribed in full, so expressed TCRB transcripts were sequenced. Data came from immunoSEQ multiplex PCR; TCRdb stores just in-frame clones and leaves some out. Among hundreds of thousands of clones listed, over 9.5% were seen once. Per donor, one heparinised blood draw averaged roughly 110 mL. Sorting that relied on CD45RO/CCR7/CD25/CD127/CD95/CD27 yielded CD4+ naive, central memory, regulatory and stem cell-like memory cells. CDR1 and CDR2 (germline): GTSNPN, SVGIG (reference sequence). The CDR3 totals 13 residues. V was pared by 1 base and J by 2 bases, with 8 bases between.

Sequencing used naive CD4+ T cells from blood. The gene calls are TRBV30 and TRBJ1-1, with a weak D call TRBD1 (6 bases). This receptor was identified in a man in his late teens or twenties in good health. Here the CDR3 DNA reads TGTGCCTGGAGTGAACAGGGTAACACTGAAGCTTTCTTT. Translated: CAWSEQGNTEAFF.